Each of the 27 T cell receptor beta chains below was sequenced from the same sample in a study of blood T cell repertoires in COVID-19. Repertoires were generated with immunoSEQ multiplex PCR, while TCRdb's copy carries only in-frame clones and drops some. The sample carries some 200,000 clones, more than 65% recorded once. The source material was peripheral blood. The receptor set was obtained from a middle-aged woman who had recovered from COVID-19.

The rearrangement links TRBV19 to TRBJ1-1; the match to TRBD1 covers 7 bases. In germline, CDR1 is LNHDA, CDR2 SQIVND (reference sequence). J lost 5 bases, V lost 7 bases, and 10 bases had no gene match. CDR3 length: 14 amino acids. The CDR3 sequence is CASTTQGPGTEAFF. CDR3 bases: TGTGCCAGTACCACACAGGGGCCAGGTACTGAAGCTTTCTTT.

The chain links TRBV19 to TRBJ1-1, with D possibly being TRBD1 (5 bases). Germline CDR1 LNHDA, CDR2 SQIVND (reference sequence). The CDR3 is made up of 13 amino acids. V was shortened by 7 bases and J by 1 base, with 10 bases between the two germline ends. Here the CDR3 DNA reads TGTGCCAGTACCGCAGGACAGAACACTGAAGCTTTCTTT. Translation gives CASTAGQNTEAFF.

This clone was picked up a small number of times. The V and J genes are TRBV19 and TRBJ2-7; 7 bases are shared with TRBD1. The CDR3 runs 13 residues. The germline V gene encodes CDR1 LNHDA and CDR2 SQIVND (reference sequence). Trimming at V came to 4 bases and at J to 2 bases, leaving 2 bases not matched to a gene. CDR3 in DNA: TGTGCCAGTAGTAATCAGGGGGCCTACGAGCAGTACTTC. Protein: CASSNQGAYEQYF.

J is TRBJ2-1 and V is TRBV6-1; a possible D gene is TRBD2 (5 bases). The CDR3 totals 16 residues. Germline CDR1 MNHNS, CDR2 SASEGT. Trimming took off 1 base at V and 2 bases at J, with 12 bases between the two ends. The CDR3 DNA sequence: TGTGCCAGCAGTGAAGAAGTGGGAGCCGCCTACAATGAGCAGTTCTTC. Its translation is CASSEEVGAAYNEQFF.

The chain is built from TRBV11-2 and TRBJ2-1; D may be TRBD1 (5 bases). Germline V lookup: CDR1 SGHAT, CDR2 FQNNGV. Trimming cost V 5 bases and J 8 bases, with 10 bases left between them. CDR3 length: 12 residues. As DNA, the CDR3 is TGTGCCAGCAGCCTTGACAGATATGAGCAGTTCTTC. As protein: CASSLDRYEQFF. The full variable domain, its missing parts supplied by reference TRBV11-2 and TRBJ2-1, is EAGVAQSPRYKIIEKRQSVAFWCNPISGHATLYWYQQILGQGPKLLIQFQNNGVVDDSQLPKDRFSAERLKGVDSTLKIQPAKLEDSAVYLCASSLDRYEQFFGPGTRLTVL.

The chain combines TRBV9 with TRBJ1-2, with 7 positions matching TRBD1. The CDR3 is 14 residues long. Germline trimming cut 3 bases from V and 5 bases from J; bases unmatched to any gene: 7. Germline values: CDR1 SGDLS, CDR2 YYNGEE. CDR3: CASSGPTGRYGYTF. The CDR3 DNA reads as TGTGCCAGCAGCGGTCCGACAGGGAGATATGGCTACACCTTC. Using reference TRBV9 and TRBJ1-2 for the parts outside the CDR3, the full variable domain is DSGVTQTPKHLITATGQRVTLRCSPRSGDLSVYWYQQSLDQGLQFLIQYYNGEERAKGNILERFSAQQFPDLHSELNLSSLELGDSALYFCASSGPTGRYGYTFGSGTRLTVV.

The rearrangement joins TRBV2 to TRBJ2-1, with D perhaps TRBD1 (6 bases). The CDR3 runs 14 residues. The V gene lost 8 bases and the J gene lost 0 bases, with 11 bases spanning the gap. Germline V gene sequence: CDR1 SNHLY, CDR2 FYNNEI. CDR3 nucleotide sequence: TGTGCCAGCTCAGGGGAAGTCTCCTACAATGAGCAGTTCTTC. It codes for CASSGEVSYNEQFF.

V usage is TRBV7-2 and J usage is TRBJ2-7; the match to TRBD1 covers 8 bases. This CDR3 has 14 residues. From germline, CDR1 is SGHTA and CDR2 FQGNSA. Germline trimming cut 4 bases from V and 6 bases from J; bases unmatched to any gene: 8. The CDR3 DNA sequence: TGTGCCAGCAGCTCAGGACAGGGAAGGATCGAGCAGTACTTC. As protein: CASSSGQGRIEQYF.

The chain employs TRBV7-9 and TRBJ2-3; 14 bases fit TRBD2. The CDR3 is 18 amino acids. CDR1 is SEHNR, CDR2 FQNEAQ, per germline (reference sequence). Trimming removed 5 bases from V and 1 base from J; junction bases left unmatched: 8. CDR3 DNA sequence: TGTGCCAGCAGCCCGCGACTAGCGGGGGGGAGGGGCACAGATACGCAGTATTTT. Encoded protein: CASSPRLAGGRGTDTQYF.

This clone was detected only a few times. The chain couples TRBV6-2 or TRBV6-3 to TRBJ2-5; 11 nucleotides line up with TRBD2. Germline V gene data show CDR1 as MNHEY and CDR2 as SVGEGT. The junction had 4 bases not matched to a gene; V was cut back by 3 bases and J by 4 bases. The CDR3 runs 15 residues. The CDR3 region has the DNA TGTGCCAGCAGTTATAGCGGGGGGGCGGCAGAGACCCAGTACTTC. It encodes CASSYSGGAAETQYF.

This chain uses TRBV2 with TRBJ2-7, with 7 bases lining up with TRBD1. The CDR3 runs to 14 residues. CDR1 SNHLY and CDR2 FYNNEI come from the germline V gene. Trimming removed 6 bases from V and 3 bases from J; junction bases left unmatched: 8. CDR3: CASRVFRDSYEQYF. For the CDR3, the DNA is TGTGCCAGCAGAGTATTCCGGGACAGCTACGAGCAGTACTTC.

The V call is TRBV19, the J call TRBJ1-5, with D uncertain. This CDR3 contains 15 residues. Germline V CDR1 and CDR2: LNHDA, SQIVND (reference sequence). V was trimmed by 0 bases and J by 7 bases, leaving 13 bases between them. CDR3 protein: CASSIDPLSGQPQHF. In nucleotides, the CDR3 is TGTGCCAGTAGTATAGATCCCCTTTCGGGGCAGCCCCAGCATTTT.

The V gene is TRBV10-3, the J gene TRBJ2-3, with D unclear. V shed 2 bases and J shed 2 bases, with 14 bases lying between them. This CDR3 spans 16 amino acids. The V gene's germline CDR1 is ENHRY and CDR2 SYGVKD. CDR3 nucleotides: TGTGCCATCAGTGAGCTGACTCCCGACTCCACAGATACGCAGTATTTT. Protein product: CAISELTPDSTDTQYF.

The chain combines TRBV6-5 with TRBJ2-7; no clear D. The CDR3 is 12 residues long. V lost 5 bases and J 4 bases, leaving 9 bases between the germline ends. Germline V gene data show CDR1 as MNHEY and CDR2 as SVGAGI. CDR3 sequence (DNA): TGTGCCAGCAGTCCCACAGTGTACGAGCAGTACTTC. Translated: CASSPTVYEQYF.

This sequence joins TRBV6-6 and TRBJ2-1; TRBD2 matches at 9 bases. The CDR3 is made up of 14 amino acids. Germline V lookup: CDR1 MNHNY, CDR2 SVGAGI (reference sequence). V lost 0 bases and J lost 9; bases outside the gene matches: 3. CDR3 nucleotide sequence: TGTGCCAGCAGTTACTCGACTAGCGGTATTGAGCAGTTCTTC. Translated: CASSYSTSGIEQFF.

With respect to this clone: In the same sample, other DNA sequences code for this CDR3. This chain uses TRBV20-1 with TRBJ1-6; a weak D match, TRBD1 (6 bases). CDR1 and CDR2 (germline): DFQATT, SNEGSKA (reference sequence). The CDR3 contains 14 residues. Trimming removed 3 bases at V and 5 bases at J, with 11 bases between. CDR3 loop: CSASSGQHNSPLHF. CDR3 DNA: TGCAGTGCTAGTAGTGGACAGCATAATTCACCCCTCCACTTT.

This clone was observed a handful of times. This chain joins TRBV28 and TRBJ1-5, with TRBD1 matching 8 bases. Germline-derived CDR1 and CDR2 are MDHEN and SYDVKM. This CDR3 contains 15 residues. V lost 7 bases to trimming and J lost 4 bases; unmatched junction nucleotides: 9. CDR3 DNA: TGTGCCAGCACCATTATAGGGACAGGAAATCAGCCCCAGCATTTT. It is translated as CASTIIGTGNQPQHF.

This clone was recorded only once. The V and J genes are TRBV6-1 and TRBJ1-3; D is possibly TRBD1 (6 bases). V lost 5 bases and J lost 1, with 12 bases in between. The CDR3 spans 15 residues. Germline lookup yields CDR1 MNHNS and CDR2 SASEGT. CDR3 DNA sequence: TGTGCCAGCAGTCCAACTACAGGGTCTGGAAACACCATATATTTT. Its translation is CASSPTTGSGNTIYF.

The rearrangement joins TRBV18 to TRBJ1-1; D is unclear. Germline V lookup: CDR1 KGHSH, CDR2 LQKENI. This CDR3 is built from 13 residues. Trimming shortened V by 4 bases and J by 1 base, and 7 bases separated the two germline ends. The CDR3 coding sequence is TGTGCCAGCTCACAGCATAAGAACACTGAAGCTTTCTTT. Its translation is CASSQHKNTEAFF.

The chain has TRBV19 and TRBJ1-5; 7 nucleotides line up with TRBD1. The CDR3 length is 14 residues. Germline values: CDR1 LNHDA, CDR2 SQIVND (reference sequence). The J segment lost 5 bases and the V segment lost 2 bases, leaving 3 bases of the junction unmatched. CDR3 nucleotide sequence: TGTGCCAGTAGTATAATAACAGGGGATCAGCCCCAGCATTTT. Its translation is CASSIITGDQPQHF.

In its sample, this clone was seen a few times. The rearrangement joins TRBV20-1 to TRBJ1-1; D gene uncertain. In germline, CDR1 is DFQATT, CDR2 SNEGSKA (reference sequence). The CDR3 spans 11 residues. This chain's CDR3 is CSVGRDTEAFF. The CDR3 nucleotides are TGCAGCGTGGGGAGGGACACTGAAGCTTTCTTT.

CDR3 nucleotide sequence: TGTGCCAGCAGGGGAGTAGAGACCCAGTACTTC. Its translation: CASRGVETQYF. The V gene is TRBV7-9, the J gene TRBJ2-5, with D possibly matching TRBD2 (5 bases). The germline V gene has CDR1 SEHNR and CDR2 FQNEAQ (reference sequence). CDR3 length equals 11 residues. V lost 6 bases and J lost 4, with 6 bases in between.

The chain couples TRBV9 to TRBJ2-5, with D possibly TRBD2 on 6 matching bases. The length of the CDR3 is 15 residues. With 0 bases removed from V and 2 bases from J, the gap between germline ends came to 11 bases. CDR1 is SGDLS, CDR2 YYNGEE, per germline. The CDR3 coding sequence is TGTGCCAGCAGCGTAGATGTGGGGGGTCAAGAGACCCAGTACTTC. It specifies CASSVDVGGQETQYF.

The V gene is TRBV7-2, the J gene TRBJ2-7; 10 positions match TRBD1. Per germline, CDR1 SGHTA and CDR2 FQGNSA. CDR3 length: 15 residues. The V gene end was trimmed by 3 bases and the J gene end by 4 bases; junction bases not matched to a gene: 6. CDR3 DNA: TGTGCCAGCAGCTTGGGACAGGGGTCCACTTACGAGCAGTACTTC. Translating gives CASSLGQGSTYEQYF.

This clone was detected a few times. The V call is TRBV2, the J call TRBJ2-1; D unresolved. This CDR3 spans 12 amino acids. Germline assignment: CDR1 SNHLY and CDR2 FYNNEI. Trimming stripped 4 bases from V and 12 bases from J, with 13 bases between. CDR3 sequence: CASSAKNAGQFF. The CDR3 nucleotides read TGTGCCAGCAGTGCCAAGAACGCAGGGCAGTTCTTC.

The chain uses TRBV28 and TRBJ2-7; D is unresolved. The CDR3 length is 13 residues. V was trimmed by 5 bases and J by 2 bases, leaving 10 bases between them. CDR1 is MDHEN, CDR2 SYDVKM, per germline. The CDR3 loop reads CASSPHTTYEQYF. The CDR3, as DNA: TGTGCCAGCAGTCCCCACACTACCTACGAGCAGTACTTC. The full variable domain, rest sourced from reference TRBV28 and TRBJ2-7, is DVKVTQSSRYLVKRTGEKVFLECVQDMDHENMFWYRQDPGLGLRLIYFSYDVKMKEKGDIPEGYSVSREKKERFSLILESASTNQTSMYLCASSPHTTYEQYFGPGTRLTVT.

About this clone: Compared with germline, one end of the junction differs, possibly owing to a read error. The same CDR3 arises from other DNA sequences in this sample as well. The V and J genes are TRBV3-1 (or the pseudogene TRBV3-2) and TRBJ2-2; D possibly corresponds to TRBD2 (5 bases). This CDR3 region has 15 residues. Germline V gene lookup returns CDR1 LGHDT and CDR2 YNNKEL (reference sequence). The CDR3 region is CASSQGGARPGELFF. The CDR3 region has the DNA TGTGCCAGCAGCCAAGGAGGCGCGCGGCCCGGGGAACTGTTTTTT.